This T cell receptor beta chain is drawn from a study of shared clonotypes between healthy human individuals. Across the study: Used for every donor were three CD4 naive, three CD4 memory, two CD8 naive and one CD8 memory plate.

Germline CDR1 and CDR2: SGHNT and YYREEE (reference sequence). The V end lost 2 bases, the J end lost 0 bases, and 9 bases lay between the germline ends. The CDR3 is made up of 15 amino acids. Donors were Caucasian adults residing in Nashville, Tennessee, USA. To note about this clone: The sample carries other DNA sequences with the same CDR3.

TCRdb keeps only in-frame clones here, not all; method: immunoSEQ multiplex PCR. The profile covers around 2.5 million clones, with 90% to 95% appearing a single time and 0.36% taken by the ten largest. Material: naive CD4+ T cells from PBMCs. The subset here: CD45RA+ positively selected. This chain links TRBV5-4 with TRBJ1-3; no clear D gene. This TCR was sampled from a man aged 18 to 30 in good health. Some clones in this sample may be carry-over from other donors' samples. The CDR3, as DNA: TGTGCCAGCAGCTTAGGCGGAGCCTCTGGAAACACCATATATTTT. It codes for CASSLGGASGNTIYF.